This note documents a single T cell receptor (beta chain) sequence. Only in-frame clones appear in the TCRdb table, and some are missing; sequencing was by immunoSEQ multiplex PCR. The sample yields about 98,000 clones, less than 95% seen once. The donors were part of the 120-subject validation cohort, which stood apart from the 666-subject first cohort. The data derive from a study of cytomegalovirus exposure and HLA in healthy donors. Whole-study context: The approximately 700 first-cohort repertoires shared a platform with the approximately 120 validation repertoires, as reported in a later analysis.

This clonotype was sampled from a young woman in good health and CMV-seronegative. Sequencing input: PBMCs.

CDR3 nucleotide sequence: TGTGCCAGTAGTACAGGGGGGAACACTGAAGCTTTCTTT. Translating it yields CASSTGGNTEAFF. The chain recombines TRBV19 with TRBJ1-1; TRBD1 matches 7 bases. V gave up 4 bases and J gave up 1 base; unmatched junction bases: 0. Germline V gives CDR1 LNHDA, CDR2 SQIVND (reference sequence). The CDR3 extends over 13 amino acids.